This T cell receptor (beta chain) was documented in a study of post-analysis software for immune sequencing data. Study background: The disease courses spanned relapsing-remitting, secondary progressive and progressive-relapsing forms of multiple sclerosis.

General study points: TRBV5-6, TRBV5-1 and TRBV20-1 were among roughly 5 TRBV segments more frequent in patients than controls. A significant reduction in normalized Chao1 diversity was observed in multiple sclerosis patients versus controls.

Prepared libraries of TCR beta cDNA carried unique molecular identifiers. Via MiXCR, TCRdb re-called the PCR reads, giving one row per CDR3 protein. The sample holds some 690,000 distinct CDR3 sequences; roughly 30% are singletons and the top ten take around 0.56%. Trimming cost V 6 bases and J 5 bases; bases outside gene matches: 5. This CDR3 spans 13 amino acids. Note on this clonotype: Its specificity is not known.

Material: blood. The gene calls are TRBV12-3 or TRBV12-4 and TRBJ2-3; TRBD1 matches at 7 bases. The clonotype comes from a girl aged 5-17 years with multiple sclerosis. The CDR3 sequence is CASSTTGVDTQYF. As DNA, the CDR3 is TGTGCCAGCAGCACAACAGGGGTAGATACGCAGTATTTT.